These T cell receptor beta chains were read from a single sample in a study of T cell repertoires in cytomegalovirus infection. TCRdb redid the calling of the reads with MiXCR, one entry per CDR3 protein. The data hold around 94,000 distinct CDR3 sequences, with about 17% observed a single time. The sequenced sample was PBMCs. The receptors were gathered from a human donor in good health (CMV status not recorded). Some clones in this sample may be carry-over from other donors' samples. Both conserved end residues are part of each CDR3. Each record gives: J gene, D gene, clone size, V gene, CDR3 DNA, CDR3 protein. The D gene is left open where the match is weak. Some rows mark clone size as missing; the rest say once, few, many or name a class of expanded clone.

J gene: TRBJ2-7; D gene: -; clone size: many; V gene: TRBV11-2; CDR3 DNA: TGTGCCAGCAGCTTAGACAGGGTTGCGCGGGTCGAGCAGTACTTC; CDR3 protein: CASSLDRVARVEQYF
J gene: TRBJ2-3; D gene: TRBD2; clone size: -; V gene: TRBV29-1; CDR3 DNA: TGCAGCGTTGAAGAACGACGGGGGGGCCGAGATACGCAGTATTTT; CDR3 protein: CSVEERRGGRDTQYF
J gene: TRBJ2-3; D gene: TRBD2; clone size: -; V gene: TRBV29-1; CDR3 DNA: TGCAGCGTTGTCCCCAACAGTGCGGGAGGAGATACGCAGTATTTT; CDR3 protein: CSVVPNSAGGDTQYF
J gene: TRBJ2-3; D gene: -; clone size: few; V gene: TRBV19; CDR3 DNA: TGTGCCAGTAGTACCTCGGGTACTAGCACAGATACGCAGTATTTT; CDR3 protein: CASSTSGTSTDTQYF
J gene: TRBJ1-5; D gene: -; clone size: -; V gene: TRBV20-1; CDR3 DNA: TGCAGTGCTAGAGATTTGCGGGGTCAGCCCCAGCATTTT; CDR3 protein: CSARDLRGQPQHF
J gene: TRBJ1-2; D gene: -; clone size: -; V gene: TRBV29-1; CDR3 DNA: TGCAGCGCGGGGATTAACTATGGCTACACCTTC; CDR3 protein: CSAGINYGYTF
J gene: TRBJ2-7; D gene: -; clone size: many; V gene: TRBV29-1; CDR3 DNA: TGCAGCGCCCTGTCTGACGAGCAGTACTTC; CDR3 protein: CSALSDEQYF
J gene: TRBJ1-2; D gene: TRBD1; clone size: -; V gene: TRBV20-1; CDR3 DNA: TGCAGTGCTAAACAGGGGAGAGGCTACACCTTC; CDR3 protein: CSAKQGRGYTF
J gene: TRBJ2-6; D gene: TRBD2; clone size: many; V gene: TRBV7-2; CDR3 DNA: TGTGCCAGCAGCTCCTCCGGGGGGGGCAGGTCGGGGGCCAACGTCCTGACTTTC; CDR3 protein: CASSSSGGGRSGANVLTF
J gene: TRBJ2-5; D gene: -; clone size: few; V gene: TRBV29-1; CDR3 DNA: TGCAGCGGGTCGGGTTTGTGGGGGTCCCAAGAGACCCAGTACTTC; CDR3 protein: CSGSGLWGSQETQYF
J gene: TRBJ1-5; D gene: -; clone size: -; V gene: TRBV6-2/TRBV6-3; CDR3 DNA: TGTGCCAGCAGTTACTCGGCCGGGATGAATCAGCCCCAGCATTTT; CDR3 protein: CASSYSAGMNQPQHF
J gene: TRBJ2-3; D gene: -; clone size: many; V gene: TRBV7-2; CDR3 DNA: TGTGCCAGCAGCTTAGAGCCCTCCAGCACAGATACGCAGTATTTT; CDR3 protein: CASSLEPSSTDTQYF
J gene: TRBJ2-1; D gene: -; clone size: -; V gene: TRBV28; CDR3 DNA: TGTGCCAGCAGTTCCCCGAGGTCCAATGAGCAGTTCTTC; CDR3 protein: CASSSPRSNEQFF
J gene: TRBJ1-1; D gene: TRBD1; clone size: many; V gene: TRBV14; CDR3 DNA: TGTGCCAGCAGCCCCCTGGGACAGGGGGGTCTTGAAGCTTTCTTT; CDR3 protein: CASSPLGQGGLEAFF
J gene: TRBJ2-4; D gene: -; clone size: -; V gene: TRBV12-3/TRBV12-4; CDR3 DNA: TGTGCCAGCAGTTTGAGTCAGAGGAACATTCAGTACTTC; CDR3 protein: CASSLSQRNIQYF
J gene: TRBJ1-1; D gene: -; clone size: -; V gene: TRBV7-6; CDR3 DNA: TGTGCCAGCAGCGCGCTGTCTCGGGACACTGAAGCTTTCTTT; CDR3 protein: CASSALSRDTEAFF
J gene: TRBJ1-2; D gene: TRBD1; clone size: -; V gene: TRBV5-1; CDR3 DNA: TGCGCCAGCAGCAGGACAGGGGAAGAGAATGGCTACACCTTC; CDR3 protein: CASSRTGEENGYTF
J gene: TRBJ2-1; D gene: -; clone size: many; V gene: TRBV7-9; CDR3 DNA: TGTGCCAGCAGAAGTGGAGAGAGCTCCTACAATGAGCAGTTCTTC; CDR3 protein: CASRSGESSYNEQFF
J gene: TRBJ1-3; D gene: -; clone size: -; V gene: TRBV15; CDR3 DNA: TGTGCCACCCGACAGTTCTCTGGAAACACCATATATTTT; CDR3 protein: CATRQFSGNTIYF
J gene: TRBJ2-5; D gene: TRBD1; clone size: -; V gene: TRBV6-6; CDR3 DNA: TGTGCCAGCTCTGACAGGGGCAGACAGATAGAGACCCAGTACTTC; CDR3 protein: CASSDRGRQIETQYF
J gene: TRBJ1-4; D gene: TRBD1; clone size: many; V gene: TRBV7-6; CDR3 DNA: TGTGCCAGCAGCCGGGGACAGGAGGGGGAAAAACTGTTTTTT; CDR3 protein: CASSRGQEGEKLFF
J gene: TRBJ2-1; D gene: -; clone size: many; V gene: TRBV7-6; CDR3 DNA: TGTGCCAGCAGCCTCGGAGCCCCCACGAATTACAATGAGCAGTTCTTC; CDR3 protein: CASSLGAPTNYNEQFF
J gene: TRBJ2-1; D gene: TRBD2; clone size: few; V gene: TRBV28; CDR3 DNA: TGTGCCAGCAGTTCCCCTAGCGGGGGGGGCAATGAGCAGTTCTTC; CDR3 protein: CASSSPSGGGNEQFF
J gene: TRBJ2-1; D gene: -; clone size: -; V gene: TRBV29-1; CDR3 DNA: TGCAGCGTTGAGCGGGACGTATACAATGAGCAGTTCTTC; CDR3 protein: CSVERDVYNEQFF
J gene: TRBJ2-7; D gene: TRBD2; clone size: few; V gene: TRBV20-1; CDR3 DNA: TGCAGTGCTTCCGACGGGACTACCTCCTACGAGCAGTACTTC; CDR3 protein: CSASDGTTSYEQYF
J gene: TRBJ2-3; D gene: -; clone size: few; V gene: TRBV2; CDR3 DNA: TGTGCCAGCTTCCCTGGTAGCGTAGGAGGAGATACGCAGTATTTT; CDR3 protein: CASFPGSVGGDTQYF
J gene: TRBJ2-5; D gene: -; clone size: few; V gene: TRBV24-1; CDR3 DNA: TGTGCCACCAGTGATGGACAGTTAGAGACCCAGTACTTC; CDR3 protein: CATSDGQLETQYF
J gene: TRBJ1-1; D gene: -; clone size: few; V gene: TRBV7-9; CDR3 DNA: TGTGCCAGCAGCTCCTTGGGGAACACTGAAGCTTTCTTT; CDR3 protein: CASSSLGNTEAFF
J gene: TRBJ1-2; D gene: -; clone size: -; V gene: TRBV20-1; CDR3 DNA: TGCAGTGCTGCCACTGGAGGGTATGGCTACACCTTC; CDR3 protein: CSAATGGYGYTF
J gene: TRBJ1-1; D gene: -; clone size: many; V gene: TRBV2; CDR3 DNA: TGTGCCAGCAGCATACGCAGGGGGAACACTGAAGCTTTCTTT; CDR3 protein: CASSIRRGNTEAFF
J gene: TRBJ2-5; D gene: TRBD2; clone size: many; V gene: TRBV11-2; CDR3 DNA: TGTGCCAGCAGCTTAGTCGGGACTAGCGGGGGGGGAGAGACCCAGTACTTC; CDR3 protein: CASSLVGTSGGGETQYF
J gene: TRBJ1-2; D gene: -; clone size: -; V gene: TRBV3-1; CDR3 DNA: TGTGCCAGCAGCCAATCCAGGGTGGATGGCTACACCTTC; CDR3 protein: CASSQSRVDGYTF
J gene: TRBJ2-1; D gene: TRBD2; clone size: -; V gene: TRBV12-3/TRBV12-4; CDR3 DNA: TGTGCCAGCAGTGGGGACTACTGGGGTGAGCAGTTCTTC; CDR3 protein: CASSGDYWGEQFF
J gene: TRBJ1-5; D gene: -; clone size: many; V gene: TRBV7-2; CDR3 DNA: TGTGCCAGCAGCTTAGAGGCAGGGAATCAGCCCCAGCATTTT; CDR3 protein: CASSLEAGNQPQHF
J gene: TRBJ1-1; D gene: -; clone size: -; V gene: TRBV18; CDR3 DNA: TGTGCCAGCTCACCTTCCAGGGGGAACACTGAAGCTTTCTTT; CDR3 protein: CASSPSRGNTEAFF
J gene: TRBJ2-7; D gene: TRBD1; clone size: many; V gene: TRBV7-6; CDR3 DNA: TGTGCCAGCAGCCCGTCTGGGACAGGGGCCGGCGAGCAGTACTTC; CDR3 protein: CASSPSGTGAGEQYF
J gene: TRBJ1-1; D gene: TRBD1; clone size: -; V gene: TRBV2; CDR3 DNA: TGTGCCAGCAGGGGGACAGAAACATATGAAGCTTTCTTT; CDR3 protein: CASRGTETYEAFF
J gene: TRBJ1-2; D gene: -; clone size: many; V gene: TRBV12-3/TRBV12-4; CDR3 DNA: TGTGCCAGCAGCCTCGACGTCTCCTATGGCTACACCTTC; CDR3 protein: CASSLDVSYGYTF
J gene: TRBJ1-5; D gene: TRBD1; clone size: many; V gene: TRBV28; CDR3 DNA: TGTGCCAGCATTGGGACAGGGGGTGTGGGTCAGCCCCAGCATTTT; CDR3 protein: CASIGTGGVGQPQHF
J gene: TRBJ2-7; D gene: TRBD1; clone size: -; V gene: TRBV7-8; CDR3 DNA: TGTGCCAGCAGCTTAGGACAGGGTACTTCCTACGAGGATTACTTC; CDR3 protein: CASSLGQGTSYEDYF
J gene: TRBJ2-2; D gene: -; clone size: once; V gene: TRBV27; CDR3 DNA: TGTGCCAGCAGTTCTCGCGGGGGCCGGAACACCGGGGAGCTGTTTTTT; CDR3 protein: CASSSRGGRNTGELFF
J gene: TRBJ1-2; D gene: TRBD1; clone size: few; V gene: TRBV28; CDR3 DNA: TGTGCCAGCAGTGATGACAGGGGCAGCCCTAACTATGGCTACACCTTC; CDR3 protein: CASSDDRGSPNYGYTF
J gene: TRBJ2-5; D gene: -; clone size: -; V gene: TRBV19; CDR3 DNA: TGTGCCAGGAGCCGGGAAGAGACCCAGTACTTC; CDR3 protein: CARSREETQYF
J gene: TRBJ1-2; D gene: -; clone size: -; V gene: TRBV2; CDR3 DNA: TGTGCCAGCAGCAAAAGGACAGAGAACTATGGCTACACCTTC; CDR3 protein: CASSKRTENYGYTF
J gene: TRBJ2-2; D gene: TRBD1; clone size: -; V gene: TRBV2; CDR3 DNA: TGTGCCAGCAGTGAAGAAAGGACAGGGTTGCTGTTTTTT; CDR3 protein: CASSEERTGLLFF
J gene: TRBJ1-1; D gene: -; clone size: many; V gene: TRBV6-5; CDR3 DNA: TGTGCCAGCAGTTACTCAGGCTCGAACACTGAAGCTTTCTTT; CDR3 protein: CASSYSGSNTEAFF
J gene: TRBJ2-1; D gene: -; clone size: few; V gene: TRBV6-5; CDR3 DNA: TGTGCCAGCAGTTACTCACAGGGAAAAAAATCGAATGAGCAGTTCTTC; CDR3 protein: CASSYSQGKKSNEQFF
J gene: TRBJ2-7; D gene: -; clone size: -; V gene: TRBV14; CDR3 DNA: TGTGCCAGCAGCCCGTCCCTCCGGGACGAGCAGTACTTC; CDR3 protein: CASSPSLRDEQYF
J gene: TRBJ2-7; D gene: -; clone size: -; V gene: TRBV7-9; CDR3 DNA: TGTGCCAGCAGCTTGAACCTAGGAAGCTCCTACGAGCAGTACTTC; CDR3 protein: CASSLNLGSSYEQYF
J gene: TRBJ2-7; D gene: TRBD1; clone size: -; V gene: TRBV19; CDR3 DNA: TGTGCCAGTACCGAATCGCCGGGACAGGGGGCCTACGAGCAGTACTTC; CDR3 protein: CASTESPGQGAYEQYF
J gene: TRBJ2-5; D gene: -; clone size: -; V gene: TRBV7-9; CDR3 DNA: TGTGCCAGCAGGGCCGGAAAGGGGGTCCAAGAGACCCAGTACTTC; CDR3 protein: CASRAGKGVQETQYF
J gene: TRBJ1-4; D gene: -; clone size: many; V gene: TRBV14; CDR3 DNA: TGTGCCAGCAGTCGGGGCCCTAATGAAAAACTGTTTTTT; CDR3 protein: CASSRGPNEKLFF
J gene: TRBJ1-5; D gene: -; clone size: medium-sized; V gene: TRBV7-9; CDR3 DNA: TGTGCCAGCTCATTGGATCGCAATCAGCCCCAGCATTTT; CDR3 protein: CASSLDRNQPQHF
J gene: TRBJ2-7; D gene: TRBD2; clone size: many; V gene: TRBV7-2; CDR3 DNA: TGTGCCAGCAGCCCCGGGGGGGGCGGAATCTACGAGCAGTACTTC; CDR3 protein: CASSPGGGGIYEQYF
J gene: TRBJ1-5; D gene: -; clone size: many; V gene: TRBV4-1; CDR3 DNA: TGCGCCAGCAGCCAAGAGCCTTTCAGGGTCGATCAGCCCCAGCATTTT; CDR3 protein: CASSQEPFRVDQPQHF
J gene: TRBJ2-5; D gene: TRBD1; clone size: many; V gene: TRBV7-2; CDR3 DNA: TGTGCCAGCAGCCGCCAGGGCAGGGGGCGGCAAGAGACCCAGTACTTC; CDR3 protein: CASSRQGRGRQETQYF
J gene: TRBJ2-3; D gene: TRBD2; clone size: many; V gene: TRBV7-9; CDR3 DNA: TGTGCCAGCAGCCCACGGACTAGCGGGGGGGCGGAAGATACGCAGTATTTT; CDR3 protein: CASSPRTSGGAEDTQYF
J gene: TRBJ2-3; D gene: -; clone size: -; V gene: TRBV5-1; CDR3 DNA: TGCGCCAGCAGCACCCGGGGGCCTAGCACAGATACGCAGTATTTT; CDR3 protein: CASSTRGPSTDTQYF
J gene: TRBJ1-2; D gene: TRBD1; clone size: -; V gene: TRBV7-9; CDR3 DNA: TGTGCCAGCAGCCTGGGACAGGGGGCGAACTATGGCTACACCTTC; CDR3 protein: CASSLGQGANYGYTF